These 7 T cell receptor beta chains were sequenced from one sample in a study of blood T cell repertoires in COVID-19. Clones were sequenced by immunoSEQ multiplex PCR, and TCRdb holds only the in-frame ones, with some missing. Among over 45,000 clones listed, 89% were seen once. The sample comprised peripheral blood. The receptors here all came from a woman in her sixties with active COVID-19.

The chain has TRBV7-2 and TRBJ1-4; 9 bases line up with TRBD1. V lost 5 bases, J lost 9 bases, and 10 bases stayed unmatched. This CDR3 contains 15 residues. Germline V gene lookup returns CDR1 SGHTA and CDR2 FQGNSA. The CDR3 bases are TGTGCCAGCAGCGCCTCGACAGGGGGGAGGCAAAAACTGTTTTTT. Protein sequence: CASSASTGGRQKLFF. The whole variable domain, filled in from reference TRBV7-2 and TRBJ1-4, reads GAGVSQSPSNKVTEKGKDVELRCDPISGHTALYWYRQSLGQGLEFLIYFQGNSAPDKSGLPSDRFSAERTGGSVSTLTIQRTQQEDSAVYLCASSASTGGRQKLFFGSGTQLSVL.

This chain uses TRBV5-6 with TRBJ2-7; possibly TRBD1 for D (6 bases). The germline CDR1 and CDR2 sequences are SGHDT and YYEEEE. The CDR3 loop spans 16 amino acids. Trimming left V 0 bases short and J 2 bases short, with 15 bases between. CDR3 nucleotide sequence: TGTGCCAGCAGCTTGGGGGTTTGGGGACACACCTACGAGCAGTACTTC. Translating gives CASSLGVWGHTYEQYF. Combining the CDR3 with reference TRBV5-6 and TRBJ2-7 gives the whole variable domain DAGVTQSPTHLIKTRGQQVTLRCSPKSGHDTVSWYQQALGQGPQFIFQYYEEEERQRGNFPDRFSGHQFPNYSSELNVNALLLGDSALYLCASSLGVWGHTYEQYFGPGTRLTVT.

This clone has a handful of counts. The chain joins TRBV5-4 to TRBJ1-2; weak D call: TRBD1 (5 bases). The CDR3 has 14 amino acids. CDR1 and CDR2 from the germline V gene are SGHNT and YYREEE (reference sequence). V was clipped by 0 bases and J by 5 bases, with 11 bases between them. The CDR3 here is CASSLESGTYGYTF. In DNA, the CDR3 is TGTGCCAGCAGCTTGGAATCAGGGACTTATGGCTACACCTTC.

The chain employs TRBV7-2 and TRBJ1-1; a possible D gene is TRBD1 (5 bases). The CDR3 loop spans 13 amino acids. Germline lookup yields CDR1 SGHTA and CDR2 FQGNSA. V shed 5 bases and J shed 4 bases, with 11 bases lying between them. Here the CDR3 DNA reads TGTGCCAGCAGCACCAGGGTAGGCACTGAAGCTTTCTTT. Residues: CASSTRVGTEAFF.

J is TRBJ1-5 and V is TRBV29-1; 7 nucleotides agree with TRBD1. CDR3 length equals 13 residues. Per germline, CDR1 SQVTM and CDR2 ANQGSEA. V dropped 6 bases and J dropped 7; count of bases not matched to a gene: 9. The DNA for the CDR3 is TGCAGCGTCGCCCCAGGGGGTCGGCAGCCCCAGCATTTT. This encodes CSVAPGGRQPQHF. Together with reference TRBV29-1 and TRBJ1-5, the CDR3 gives the full variable domain: SAVISQKPSRDICQRGTSLTIQCQVDSQVTMMFWYRQQPGQSLTLIATANQGSEATYESGFVIDKFPISRPNLTFSTLTVSNMSPEDSSIYLCSVAPGGRQPQHFGDGTRLSIL.

The chain uses TRBV2 and TRBJ1-1, with no clear D. The ends were cut back, 4 bases at V and 0 bases at J, with 6 bases in the middle. CDR3 size: 13 residues. Germline-derived CDR1 and CDR2 are SNHLY and FYNNEI. This chain's CDR3 is CASSVEMNTEAFF. DNA of the CDR3: TGTGCCAGCAGTGTAGAGATGAACACTGAAGCTTTCTTT.

Regarding this clone: A read error may produce the germline difference seen at one junction end. The chain couples TRBV7-7 to TRBJ2-5; a possible D gene is TRBD2 (5 bases). The CDR3 covers 15 residues. CDR1 and CDR2 (germline): SSHAT, FNYEAQ (reference sequence). The DNA for the CDR3 is TGTGCTAGCAGCTTGGACTTGGGGTCGCAAGAGACCCAGTACTTC. Its protein product is CASSLDLGSQETQYF.